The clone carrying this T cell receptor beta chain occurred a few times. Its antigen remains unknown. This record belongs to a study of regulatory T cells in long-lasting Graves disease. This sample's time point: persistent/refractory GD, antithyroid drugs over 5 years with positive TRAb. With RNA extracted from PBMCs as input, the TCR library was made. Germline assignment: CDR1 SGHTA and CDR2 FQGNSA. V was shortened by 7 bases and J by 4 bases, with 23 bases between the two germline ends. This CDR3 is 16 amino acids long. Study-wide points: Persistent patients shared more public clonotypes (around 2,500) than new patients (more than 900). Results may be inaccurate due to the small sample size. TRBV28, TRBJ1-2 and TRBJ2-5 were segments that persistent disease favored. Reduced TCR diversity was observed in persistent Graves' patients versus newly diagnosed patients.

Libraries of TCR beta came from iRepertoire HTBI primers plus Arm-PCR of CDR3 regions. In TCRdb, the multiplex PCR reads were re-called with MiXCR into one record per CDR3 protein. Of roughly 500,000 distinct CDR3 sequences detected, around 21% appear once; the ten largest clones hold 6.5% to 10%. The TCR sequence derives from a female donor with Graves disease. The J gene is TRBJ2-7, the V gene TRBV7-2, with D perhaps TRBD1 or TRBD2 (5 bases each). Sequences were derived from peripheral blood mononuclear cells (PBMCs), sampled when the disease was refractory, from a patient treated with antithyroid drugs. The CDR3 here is CASTHSIGTTLYEQYF. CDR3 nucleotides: TGTGCCAGCACGCATAGTATCGGGACGACTTTATACGAGCAGTACTTC.